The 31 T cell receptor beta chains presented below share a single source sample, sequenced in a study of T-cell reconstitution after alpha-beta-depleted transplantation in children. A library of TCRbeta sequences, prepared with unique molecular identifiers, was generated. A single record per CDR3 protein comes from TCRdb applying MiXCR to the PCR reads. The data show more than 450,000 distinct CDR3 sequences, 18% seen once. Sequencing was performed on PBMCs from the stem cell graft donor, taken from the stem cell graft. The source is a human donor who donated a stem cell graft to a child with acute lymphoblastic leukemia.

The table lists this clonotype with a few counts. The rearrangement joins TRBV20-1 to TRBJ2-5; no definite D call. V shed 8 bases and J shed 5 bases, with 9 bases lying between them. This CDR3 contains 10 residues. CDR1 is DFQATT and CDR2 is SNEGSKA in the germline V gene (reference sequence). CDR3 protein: CSPRRETQYF. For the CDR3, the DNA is TGCAGTCCGAGACGGGAGACCCAGTACTTC.

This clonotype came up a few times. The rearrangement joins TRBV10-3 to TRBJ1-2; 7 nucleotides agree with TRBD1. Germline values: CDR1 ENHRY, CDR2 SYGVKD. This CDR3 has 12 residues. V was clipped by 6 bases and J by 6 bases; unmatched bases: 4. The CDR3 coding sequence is TGTGCCATCAGACGGACAGGTGATGGCTACACCTTC. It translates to CAIRRTGDGYTF.

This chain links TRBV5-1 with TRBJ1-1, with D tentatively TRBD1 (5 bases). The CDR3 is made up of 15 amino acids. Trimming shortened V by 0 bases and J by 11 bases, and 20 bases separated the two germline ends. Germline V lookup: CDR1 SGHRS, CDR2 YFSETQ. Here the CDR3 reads CASSLAGQGGSGAFF. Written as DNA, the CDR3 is TGCGCCAGCAGCTTGGCCGGGCAGGGCGGATCTGGGGCTTTCTTT.

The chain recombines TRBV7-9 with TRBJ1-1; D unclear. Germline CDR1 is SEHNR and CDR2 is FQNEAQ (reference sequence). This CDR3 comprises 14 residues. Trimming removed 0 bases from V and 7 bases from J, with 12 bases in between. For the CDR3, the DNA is TGTGCCAGCAGCTTAGCAGGCCAGACCTATGAAGCTTTCTTT. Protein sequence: CASSLAGQTYEAFF. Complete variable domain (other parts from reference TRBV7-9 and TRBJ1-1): DTGVSQNPRHKITKRGQNVTFRCDPISEHNRLYWYRQTLGQGPEFLTYFQNEAQLEKSRLLSDRFSAERPKGSFSTLEIQRTEQGDSAMYLCASSLAGQTYEAFFGQGTRLTVV.

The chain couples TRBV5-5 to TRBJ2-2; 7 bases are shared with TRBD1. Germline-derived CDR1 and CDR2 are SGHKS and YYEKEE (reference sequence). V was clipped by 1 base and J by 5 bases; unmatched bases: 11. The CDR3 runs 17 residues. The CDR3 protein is CASSLYPQTGPTGELFF. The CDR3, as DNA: TGTGCCAGCAGCTTGTATCCCCAGACAGGGCCTACCGGGGAGCTGTTTTTT.

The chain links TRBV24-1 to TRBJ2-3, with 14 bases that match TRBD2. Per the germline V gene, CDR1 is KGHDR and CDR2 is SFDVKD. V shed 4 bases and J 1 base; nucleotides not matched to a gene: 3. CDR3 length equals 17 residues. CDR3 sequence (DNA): TGTGCCACCAGTGACCAGGGACTAGCGGGAGGCACAGATACGCAGTATTTT. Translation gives CATSDQGLAGGTDTQYF.

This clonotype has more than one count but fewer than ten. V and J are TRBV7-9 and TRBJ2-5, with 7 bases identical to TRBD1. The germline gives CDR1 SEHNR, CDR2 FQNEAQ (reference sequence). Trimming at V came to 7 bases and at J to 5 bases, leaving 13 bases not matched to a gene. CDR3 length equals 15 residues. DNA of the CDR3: TGTGCCAGCACCCGACAGGGTGTGATGTCGGAGACCCAGTACTTC. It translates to CASTRQGVMSETQYF.

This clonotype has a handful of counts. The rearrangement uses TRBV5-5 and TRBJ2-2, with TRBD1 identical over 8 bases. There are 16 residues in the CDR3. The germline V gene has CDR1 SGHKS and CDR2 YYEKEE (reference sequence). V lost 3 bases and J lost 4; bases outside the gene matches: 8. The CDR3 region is CASSYGQGFSTGELFF. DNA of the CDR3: TGTGCCAGCAGCTATGGACAGGGCTTCAGCACCGGGGAGCTGTTTTTT.

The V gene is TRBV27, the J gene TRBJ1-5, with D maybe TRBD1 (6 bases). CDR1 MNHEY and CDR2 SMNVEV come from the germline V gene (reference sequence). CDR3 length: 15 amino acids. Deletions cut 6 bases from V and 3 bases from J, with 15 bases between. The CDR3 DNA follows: TGTGCCAGCAGACAAACGACAGGTTCCAATCAGCCCCAGCATTTT. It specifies CASRQTTGSNQPQHF.

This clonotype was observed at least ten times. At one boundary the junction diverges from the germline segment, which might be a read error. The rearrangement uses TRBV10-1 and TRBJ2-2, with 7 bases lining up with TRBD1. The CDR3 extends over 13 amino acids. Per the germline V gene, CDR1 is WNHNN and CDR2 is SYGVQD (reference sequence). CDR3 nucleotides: TGTGCCAGCTCAGGGGGGAACACCGGGGAGCTGTTTTTT. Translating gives CASSGGNTGELFF.

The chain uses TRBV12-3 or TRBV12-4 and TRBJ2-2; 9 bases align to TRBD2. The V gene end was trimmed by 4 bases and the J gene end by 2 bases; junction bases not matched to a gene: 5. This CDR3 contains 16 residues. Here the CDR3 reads CASSYGLAGNTGELFF. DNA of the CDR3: TGTGCCAGCAGTTACGGGCTAGCGGGAAACACCGGGGAGCTGTTTTTT.

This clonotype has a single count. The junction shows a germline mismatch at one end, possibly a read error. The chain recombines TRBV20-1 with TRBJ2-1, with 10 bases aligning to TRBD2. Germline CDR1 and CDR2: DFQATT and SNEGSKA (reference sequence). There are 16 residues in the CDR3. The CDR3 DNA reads TGCTGTGCTAGAGCACGACTAAGCGGGAGGGCCAATGAGCAGTTCTTC. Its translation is CCARARLSGRANEQFF.

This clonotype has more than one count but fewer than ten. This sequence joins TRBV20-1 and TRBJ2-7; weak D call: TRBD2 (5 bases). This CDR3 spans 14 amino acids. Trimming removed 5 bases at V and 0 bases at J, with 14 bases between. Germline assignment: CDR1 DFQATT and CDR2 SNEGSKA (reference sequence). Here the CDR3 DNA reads TGCAGTGCTGGCTCGTCGGGAAGCTCCTACGAGCAGTACTTC. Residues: CSAGSSGSSYEQYF.

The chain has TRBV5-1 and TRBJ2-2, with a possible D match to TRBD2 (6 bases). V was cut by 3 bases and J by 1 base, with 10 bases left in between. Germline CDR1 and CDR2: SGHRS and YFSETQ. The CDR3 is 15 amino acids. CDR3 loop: CASSSTSWNTGELFF. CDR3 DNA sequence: TGCGCCAGCAGCTCTACTAGCTGGAACACCGGGGAGCTGTTTTTT.

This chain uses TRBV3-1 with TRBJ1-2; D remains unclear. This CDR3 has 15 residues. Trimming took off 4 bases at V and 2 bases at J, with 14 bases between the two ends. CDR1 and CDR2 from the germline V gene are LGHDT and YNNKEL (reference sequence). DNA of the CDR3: TGTGCCAGCAGCCCTTTGCGGTCGGGGAACTATGGCTACACCTTC. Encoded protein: CASSPLRSGNYGYTF. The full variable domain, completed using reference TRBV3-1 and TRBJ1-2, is DTAVSQTPKYLVTQMGNDKSIKCEQNLGHDTMYWYKQDSKKFLKIMFSYNNKELIINETVPNRFSPKSPDKAHLNLHINSLELGDSAVYFCASSPLRSGNYGYTFGSGTRLTVV.

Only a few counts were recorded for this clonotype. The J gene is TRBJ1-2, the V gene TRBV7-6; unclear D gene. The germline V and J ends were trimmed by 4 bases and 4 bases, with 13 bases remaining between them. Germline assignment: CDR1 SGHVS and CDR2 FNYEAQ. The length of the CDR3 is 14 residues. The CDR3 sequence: CASSSLGFFYGYTF. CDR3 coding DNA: TGTGCCAGCAGCTCATTAGGGTTCTTCTATGGCTACACCTTC.

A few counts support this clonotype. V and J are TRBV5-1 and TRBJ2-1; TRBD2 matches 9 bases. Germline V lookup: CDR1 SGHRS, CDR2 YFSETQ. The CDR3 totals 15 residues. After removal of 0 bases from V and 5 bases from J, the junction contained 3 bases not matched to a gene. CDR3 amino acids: CASSLGPSGNNEQFF. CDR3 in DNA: TGCGCCAGCAGCTTGGGGCCTAGCGGGAACAATGAGCAGTTCTTC.

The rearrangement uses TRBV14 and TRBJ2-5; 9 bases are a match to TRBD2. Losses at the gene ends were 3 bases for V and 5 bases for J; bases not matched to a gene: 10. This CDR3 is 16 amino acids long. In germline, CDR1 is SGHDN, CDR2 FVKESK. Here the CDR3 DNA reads TGTGCCAGCAGCCAGGGAGTAGCGGGAGCTTGGGAGACCCAGTACTTC. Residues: CASSQGVAGAWETQYF.

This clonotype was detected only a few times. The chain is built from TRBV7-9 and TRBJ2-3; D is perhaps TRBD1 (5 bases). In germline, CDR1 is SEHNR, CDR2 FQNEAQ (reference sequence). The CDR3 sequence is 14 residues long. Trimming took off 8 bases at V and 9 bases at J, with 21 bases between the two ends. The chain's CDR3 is CASRWGSPKGTQYF. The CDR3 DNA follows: TGTGCCAGCCGGTGGGGTTCCCCTAAGGGGACGCAGTATTTT. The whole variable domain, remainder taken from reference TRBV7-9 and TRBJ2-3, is DTGVSQNPRHKITKRGQNVTFRCDPISEHNRLYWYRQTLGQGPEFLTYFQNEAQLEKSRLLSDRFSAERPKGSFSTLEIQRTEQGDSAMYLCASRWGSPKGTQYFGPGTRLTVL.

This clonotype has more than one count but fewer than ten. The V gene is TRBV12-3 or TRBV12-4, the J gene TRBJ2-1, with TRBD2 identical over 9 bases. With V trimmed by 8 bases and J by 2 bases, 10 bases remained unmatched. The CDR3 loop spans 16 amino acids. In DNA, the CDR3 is TGTGCCAGCTCCAGGGCTAGCGGGGCAGCCTACAATGAGCAGTTCTTC. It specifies CASSRASGAAYNEQFF.

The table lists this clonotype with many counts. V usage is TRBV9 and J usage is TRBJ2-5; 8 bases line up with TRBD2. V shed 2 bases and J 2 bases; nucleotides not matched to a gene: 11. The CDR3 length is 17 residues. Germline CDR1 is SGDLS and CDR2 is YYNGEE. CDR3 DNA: TGTGCCAGCAGCGTTTTGGGATCACTAGCGGCGCAAGAGACCCAGTACTTC. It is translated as CASSVLGSLAAQETQYF. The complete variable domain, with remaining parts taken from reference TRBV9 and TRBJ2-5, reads DSGVTQTPKHLITATGQRVTLRCSPRSGDLSVYWYQQSLDQGLQFLIQYYNGEERAKGNILERFSAQQFPDLHSELNLSSLELGDSALYFCASSVLGSLAAQETQYFGPGTRLLVL.

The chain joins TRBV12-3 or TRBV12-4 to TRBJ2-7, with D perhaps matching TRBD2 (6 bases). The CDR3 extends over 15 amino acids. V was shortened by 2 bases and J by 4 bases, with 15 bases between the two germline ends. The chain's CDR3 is CASSLQSGRGYEQYF. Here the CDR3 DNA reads TGTGCCAGCAGTTTACAGTCGGGACGGGGGTACGAGCAGTACTTC.

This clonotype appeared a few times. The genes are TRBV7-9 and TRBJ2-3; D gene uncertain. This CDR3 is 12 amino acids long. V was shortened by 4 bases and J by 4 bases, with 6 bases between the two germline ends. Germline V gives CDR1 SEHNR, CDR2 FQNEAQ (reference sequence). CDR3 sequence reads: CASSYDSDTQYF. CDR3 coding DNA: TGTGCCAGCAGCTACGACTCAGATACGCAGTATTTT.

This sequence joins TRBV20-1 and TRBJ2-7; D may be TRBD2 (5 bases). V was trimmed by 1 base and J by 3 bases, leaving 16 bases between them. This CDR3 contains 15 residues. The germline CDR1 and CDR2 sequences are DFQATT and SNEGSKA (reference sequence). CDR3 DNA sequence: TGCAGTGCTAGAGGTTGGGGTAGCGTATACTACGAGCAGTACTTC. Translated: CSARGWGSVYYEQYF.

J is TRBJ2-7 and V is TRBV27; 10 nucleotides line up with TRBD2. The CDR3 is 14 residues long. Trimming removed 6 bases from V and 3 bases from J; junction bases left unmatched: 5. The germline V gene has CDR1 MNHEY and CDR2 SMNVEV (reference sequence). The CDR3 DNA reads TGTGCCAGCAGGGGGACTAGCGCAGGCTACGAGCAGTACTTC. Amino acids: CASRGTSAGYEQYF.

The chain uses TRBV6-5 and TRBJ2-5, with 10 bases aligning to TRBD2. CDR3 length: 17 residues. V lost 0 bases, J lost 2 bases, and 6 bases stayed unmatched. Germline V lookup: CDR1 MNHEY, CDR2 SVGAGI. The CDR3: CASSYSRLAGAQETQYF. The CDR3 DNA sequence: TGTGCCAGCAGTTACTCGAGGCTAGCGGGAGCTCAAGAGACCCAGTACTTC.

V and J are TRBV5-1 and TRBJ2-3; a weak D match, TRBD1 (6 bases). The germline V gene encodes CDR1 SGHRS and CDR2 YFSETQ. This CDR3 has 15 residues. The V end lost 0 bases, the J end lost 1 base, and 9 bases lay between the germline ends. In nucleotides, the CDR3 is TGCGCCAGCAGCTTGGACAGGGCCCGCACAGATACGCAGTATTTT. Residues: CASSLDRARTDTQYF.

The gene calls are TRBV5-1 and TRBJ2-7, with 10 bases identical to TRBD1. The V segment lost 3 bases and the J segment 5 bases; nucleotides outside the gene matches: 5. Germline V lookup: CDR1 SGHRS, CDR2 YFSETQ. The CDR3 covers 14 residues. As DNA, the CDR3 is TGCGCCAGCAGCTCGGGACAGGGGAGACACGAGCAGTACTTC. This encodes CASSSGQGRHEQYF. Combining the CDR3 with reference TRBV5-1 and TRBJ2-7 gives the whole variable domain KAGVTQTPRYLIKTRGQQVTLSCSPISGHRSVSWYQQTPGQGLQFLFEYFSETQRNKGNFPGRFSGRQFSNSRSEMNVSTLELGDSALYLCASSSGQGRHEQYFGPGTRLTVT.

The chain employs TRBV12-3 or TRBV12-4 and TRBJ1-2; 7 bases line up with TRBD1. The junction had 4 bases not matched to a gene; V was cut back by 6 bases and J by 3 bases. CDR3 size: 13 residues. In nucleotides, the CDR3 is TGTGCCAGCAGCCGACAGGGTGACTATGGCTACACCTTC. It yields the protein CASSRQGDYGYTF.

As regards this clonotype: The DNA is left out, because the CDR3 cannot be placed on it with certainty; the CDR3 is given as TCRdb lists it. The CDR3 spells CSATSGQGRNEQFF. The V call is TRBV20-1, the J call TRBJ2-1; the D call in the table, TRBD1, was not verified against the DNA. The CDR3 is made up of 14 amino acids, end residues included. Germline lookup yields CDR1 DFQATT and CDR2 SNEGSKA (reference sequence).

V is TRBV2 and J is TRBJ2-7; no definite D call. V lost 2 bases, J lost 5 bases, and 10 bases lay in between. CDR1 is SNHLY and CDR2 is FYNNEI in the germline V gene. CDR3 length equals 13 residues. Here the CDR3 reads CASSEKGSNEQYF. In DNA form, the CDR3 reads TGTGCCAGCAGTGAAAAGGGTAGTAACGAGCAGTACTTC.